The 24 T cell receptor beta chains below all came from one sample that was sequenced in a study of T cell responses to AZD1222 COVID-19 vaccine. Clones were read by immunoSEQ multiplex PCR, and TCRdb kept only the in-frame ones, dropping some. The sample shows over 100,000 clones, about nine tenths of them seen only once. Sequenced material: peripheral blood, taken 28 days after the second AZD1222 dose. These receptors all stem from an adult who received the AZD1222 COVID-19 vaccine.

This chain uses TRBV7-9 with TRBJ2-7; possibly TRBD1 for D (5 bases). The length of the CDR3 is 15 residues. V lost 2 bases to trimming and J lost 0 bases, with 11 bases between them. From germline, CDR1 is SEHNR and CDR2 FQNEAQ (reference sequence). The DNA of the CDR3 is TGTGCCAGCAGCTTACAGGGCCTCACCTCCTACGAGCAGTACTTC. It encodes CASSLQGLTSYEQYF.

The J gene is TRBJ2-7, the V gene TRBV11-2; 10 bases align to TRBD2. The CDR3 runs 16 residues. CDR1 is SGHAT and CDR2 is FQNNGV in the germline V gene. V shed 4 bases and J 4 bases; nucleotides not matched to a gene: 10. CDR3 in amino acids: CASSSRGGSGGYEQYF. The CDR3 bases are TGTGCCAGCAGCTCCCGGGGTGGTAGCGGGGGGTACGAGCAGTACTTC.

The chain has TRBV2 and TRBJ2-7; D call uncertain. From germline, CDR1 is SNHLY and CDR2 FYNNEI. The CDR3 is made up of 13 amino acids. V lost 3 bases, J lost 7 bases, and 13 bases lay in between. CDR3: CASSDSPGWEQYF. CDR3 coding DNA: TGTGCCAGCAGTGACAGCCCCGGATGGGAGCAGTACTTC.

DNA of the CDR3: TGCGCCAGCAGCCCCCGACAGGGTAGCAATCAGCCCCAGCATTTT. Translation: CASSPRQGSNQPQHF. The chain carries TRBV4-1 and TRBJ1-5; TRBD1 agrees at 7 bases. From germline, CDR1 is MGHRA and CDR2 YSYEKL. This CDR3 has 15 amino acids. With V trimmed by 4 bases and J by 0 bases, 3 bases remained unmatched.

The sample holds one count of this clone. Here the CDR3 DNA reads TGTGCCACCAGTGGACAGCTGAACACCGGGGAGCTGTTTTTT. It specifies CATSGQLNTGELFF. The V and J genes are TRBV24-1 and TRBJ2-2; possible D gene TRBD1, 5 bases. CDR1 and CDR2 from the germline V gene are KGHDR and SFDVKD. Deletions cut 5 bases from V and 1 base from J, with 7 bases between. The CDR3 spans 14 residues.

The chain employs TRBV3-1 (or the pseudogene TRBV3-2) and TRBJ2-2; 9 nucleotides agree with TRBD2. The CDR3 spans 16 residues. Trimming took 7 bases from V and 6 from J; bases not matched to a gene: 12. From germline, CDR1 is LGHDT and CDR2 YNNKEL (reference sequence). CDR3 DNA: TGTGCCAGCACCAAAACCCGCGGGAGGGTCTCCGGGGAGCTGTTTTTT. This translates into CASTKTRGRVSGELFF.

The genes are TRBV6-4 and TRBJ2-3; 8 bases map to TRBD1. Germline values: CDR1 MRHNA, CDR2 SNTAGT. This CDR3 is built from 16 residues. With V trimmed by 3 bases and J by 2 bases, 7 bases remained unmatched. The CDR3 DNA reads TGTGCCAGCAGTGAACGTTTGGACAGGGCCACAGATACGCAGTATTTT. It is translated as CASSERLDRATDTQYF.

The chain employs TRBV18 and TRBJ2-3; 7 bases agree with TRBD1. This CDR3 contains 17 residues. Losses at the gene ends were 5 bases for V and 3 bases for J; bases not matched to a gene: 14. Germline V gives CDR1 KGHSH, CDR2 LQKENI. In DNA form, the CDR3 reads TGTGCCAGCTCAGCTAACTTCCCCCGACAGGGAACAGATACGCAGTATTTT. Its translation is CASSANFPRQGTDTQYF.

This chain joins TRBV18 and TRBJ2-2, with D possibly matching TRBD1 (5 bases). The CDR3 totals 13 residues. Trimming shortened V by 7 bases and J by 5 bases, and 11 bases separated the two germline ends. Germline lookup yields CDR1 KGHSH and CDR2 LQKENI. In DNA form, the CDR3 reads TGTGCCAGCTGGGGCGACCCGACCGGGGAGCTGTTTTTT. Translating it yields CASWGDPTGELFF. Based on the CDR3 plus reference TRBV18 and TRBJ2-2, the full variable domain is NAGVMQNPRHLVRRRGQEARLRCSPMKGHSHVYWYRQLPEEGLKFMVYLQKENIIDESGMPKERFSAEFPKEGPSILRIQQVVRGDSAAYFCASWGDPTGELFFGEGSRLTVL.

The CDR3 here is CASSALAGGPRTDTQYF. CDR3 in DNA: TGCGCCAGCAGCGCACTAGCGGGAGGGCCTCGCACAGATACGCAGTATTTT. This chain connects TRBV5-1 to TRBJ2-3; 13 bases map to TRBD2. The CDR3 covers 17 residues. Losses at the gene ends were 4 bases for V and 1 base for J; bases not matched to a gene: 6. Germline values: CDR1 SGHRS, CDR2 YFSETQ.

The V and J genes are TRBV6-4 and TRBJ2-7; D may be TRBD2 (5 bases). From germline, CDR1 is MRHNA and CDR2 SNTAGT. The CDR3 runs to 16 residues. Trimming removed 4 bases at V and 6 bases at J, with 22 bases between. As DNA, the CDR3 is TGTGCCAGCAGTGCCCCCCAAGGACGACGGGGATCCGAGCAGTACTTC. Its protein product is CASSAPQGRRGSEQYF.

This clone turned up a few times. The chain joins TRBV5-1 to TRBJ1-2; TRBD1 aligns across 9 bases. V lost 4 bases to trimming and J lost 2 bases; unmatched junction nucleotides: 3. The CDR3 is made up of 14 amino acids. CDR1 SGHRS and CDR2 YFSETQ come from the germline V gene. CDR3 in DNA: TGCGCCAGCAGCGGCGGACAGGGGAACTATGGCTACACCTTC. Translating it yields CASSGGQGNYGYTF.

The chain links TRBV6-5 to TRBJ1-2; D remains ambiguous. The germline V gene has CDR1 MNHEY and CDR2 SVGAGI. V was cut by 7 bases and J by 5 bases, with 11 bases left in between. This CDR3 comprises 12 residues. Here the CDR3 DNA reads TGTGCCAGCATGACAAGCTTTTATGGCTACACCTTC. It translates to CASMTSFYGYTF.

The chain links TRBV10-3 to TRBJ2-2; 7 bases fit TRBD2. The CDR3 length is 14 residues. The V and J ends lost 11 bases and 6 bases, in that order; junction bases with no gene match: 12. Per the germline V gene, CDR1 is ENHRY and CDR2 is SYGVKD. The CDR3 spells CASSGAGAPGELFF. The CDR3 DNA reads TGTGCCTCCAGCGGTGCGGGAGCCCCCGGGGAGCTGTTTTTT.

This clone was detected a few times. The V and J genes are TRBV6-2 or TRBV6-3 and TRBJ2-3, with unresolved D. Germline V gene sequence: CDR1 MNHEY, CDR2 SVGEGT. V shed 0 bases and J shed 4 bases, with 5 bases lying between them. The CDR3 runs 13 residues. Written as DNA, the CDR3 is TGTGCCAGCAGTTACTCGATGGCAGATACGCAGTATTTT. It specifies CASSYSMADTQYF.

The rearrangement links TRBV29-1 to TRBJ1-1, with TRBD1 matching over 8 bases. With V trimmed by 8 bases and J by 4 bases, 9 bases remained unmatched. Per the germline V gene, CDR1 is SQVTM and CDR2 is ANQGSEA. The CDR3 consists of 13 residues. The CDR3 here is CSTTQTGGTEAFF. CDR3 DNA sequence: TGCAGCACAACCCAAACAGGGGGCACTGAAGCTTTCTTT.

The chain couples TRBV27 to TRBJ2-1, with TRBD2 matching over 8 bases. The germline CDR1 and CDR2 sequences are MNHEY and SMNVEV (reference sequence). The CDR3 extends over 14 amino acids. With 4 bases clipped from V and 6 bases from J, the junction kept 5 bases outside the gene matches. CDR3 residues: CASSSRTSRNEQFF. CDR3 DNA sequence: TGTGCCAGCAGTTCTCGGACTAGCCGCAATGAGCAGTTCTTC.

The CDR3 spells CASSLSRNNEQFF. The CDR3 coding sequence is TGTGCCAGCAGTTTATCGCGAAACAATGAGCAGTTCTTC. The chain combines TRBV27 with TRBJ2-1; unclear D gene. The CDR3 runs 13 residues. V was clipped by 0 bases and J by 5 bases, with 5 bases between them. CDR1 and CDR2 from the germline V gene are MNHEY and SMNVEV (reference sequence).

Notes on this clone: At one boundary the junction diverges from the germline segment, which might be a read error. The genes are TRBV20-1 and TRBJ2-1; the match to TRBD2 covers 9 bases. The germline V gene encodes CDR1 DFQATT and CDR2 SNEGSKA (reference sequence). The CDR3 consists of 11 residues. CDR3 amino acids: CSEPSGKGLIF. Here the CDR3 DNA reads TGCAGTGAGCCTAGCGGGAAAGGATTGATCTTC.

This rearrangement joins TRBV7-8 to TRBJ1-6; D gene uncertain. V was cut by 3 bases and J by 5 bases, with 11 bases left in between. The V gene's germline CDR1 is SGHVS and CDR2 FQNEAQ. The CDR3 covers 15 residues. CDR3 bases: TGTGCCAGCAGCTTTTCGACAACGAATAATTCACCCCTCCACTTT. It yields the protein CASSFSTTNNSPLHF.

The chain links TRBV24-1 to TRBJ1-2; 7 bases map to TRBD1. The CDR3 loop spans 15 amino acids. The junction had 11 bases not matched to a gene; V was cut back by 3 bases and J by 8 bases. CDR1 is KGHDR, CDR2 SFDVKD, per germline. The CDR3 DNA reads TGTGCCACCAGTGATAATCAGGGGGGTCCTGAGGGCTACACCTTC. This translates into CATSDNQGGPEGYTF.

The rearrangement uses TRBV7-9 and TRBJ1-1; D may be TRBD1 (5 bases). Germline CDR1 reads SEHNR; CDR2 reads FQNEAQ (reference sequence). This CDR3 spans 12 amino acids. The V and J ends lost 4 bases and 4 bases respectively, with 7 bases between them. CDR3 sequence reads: CASSWGGTEAFF. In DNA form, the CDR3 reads TGTGCCAGCAGCTGGGGGGGCACTGAAGCTTTCTTT.

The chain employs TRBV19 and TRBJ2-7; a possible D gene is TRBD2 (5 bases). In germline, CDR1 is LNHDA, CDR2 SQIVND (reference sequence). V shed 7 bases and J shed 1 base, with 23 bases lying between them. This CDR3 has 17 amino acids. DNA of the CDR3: TGTGCCAGTACCTCATACCCGAGGGCACTCGGATCCTACGAGCAGTACTTC. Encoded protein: CASTSYPRALGSYEQYF.

CDR3 coding DNA: TGTGCCAGCAGCCTAAGGGAGTACACCGGGGAGCTGTTTTTT. It codes for CASSLREYTGELFF. The rearrangement uses TRBV4-2 and TRBJ2-2; weak D call: TRBD2 (5 bases). With 4 bases removed from V and 3 bases from J, the gap between germline ends came to 9 bases. Germline assignment: CDR1 LGHNA and CDR2 YNFKEQ. CDR3 size: 14 residues.